A selection of T cell receptor beta chains follows, all from one sample in a study of CD8 T cells in Susac syndrome. MiXCR, applied by TCRdb to the immunoSEQ multiplex PCR reads, yields one record per CDR3 protein. The sample has about 190,000 distinct CDR3 sequences, roughly 95% seen once. The sequencing input was CD4+ T cells from PBMCs. The receptor set was obtained from a human donor with Susac syndrome. CDR3s include the opening cysteine and the closing phenylalanine or tryptophan. D genes are given only for firm matches. Rows give clone size only sometimes, using once, few, many, or a class for an expanded clone.

V: TRBV20-1
J: TRBJ1-6
D: TRBD1
size: .
CDR3: CSANGQGYNSPLHF
DNA: TGCAGTGCTAACGGACAGGGCTATAATTCACCCCTCCACTTT

V: TRBV6-5
J: TRBJ2-5
D: .
size: .
CDR3: CASGPGSQETQYF
DNA: TGTGCCAGCGGCCCGGGGAGCCAAGAGACCCAGTACTTC

V: TRBV24-1
J: TRBJ1-1
D: .
size: .
CDR3: CATSDSRTGNTEAFF
DNA: TGTGCCACCAGTGATTCCAGGACGGGGAACACTGAAGCTTTCTTT

V: TRBV7-3
J: TRBJ1-2
D: TRBD1
size: .
CDR3: CASSLAAGGGGYTF
DNA: TGTGCCAGCAGCTTGGCGGCCGGAGGGGGCGGCTACACCTTC

V: TRBV29-1
J: TRBJ2-3
D: TRBD2
size: .
CDR3: CSVGTSGSTDTQYF
DNA: TGCAGCGTTGGGACTAGCGGTAGCACAGATACGCAGTATTTT

V: TRBV5-6
J: TRBJ2-1
D: .
size: .
CDR3: CASSLIYNEQFF
DNA: TGTGCCAGCAGCTTGATTTATAATGAGCAGTTCTTC

V: TRBV9
J: TRBJ2-5
D: TRBD2
size: .
CDR3: CASSVGLSGGAVETQYF
DNA: TGTGCCAGCAGCGTAGGATTGAGCGGGGGGGCCGTTGAGACCCAGTACTTC

V: TRBV5-4
J: TRBJ2-1
D: TRBD1
size: .
CDR3: CASSLDRDRGSEQFF
DNA: TGTGCCAGCAGTTTAGACCGGGACAGGGGGAGTGAGCAGTTCTTC

V: TRBV7-8
J: TRBJ2-1
D: TRBD2
size: .
CDR3: CASSHQRGGRGNEQFF
DNA: TGTGCCAGCAGCCATCAGCGGGGGGGCCGGGGCAATGAGCAGTTCTTC

V: TRBV30
J: TRBJ1-6
D: .
size: once
CDR3: CAWSRDSPLHF
DNA: TGTGCCTGGAGCAGGGATTCACCCCTCCACTTT

V: TRBV9
J: TRBJ1-2
D: TRBD1
size: .
CDR3: CASSGYRGSIYGYTF
DNA: TGTGCCAGCAGCGGGTACAGGGGCTCTATCTATGGCTACACCTTC

V: TRBV29-1
J: TRBJ1-2
D: .
size: .
CDR3: CSVVVNYGYTF
DNA: TGCAGCGTTGTTGTCAACTATGGCTACACCTTC

V: TRBV11-2
J: TRBJ2-3
D: .
size: .
CDR3: CASSAQRRGGTDTQYF
DNA: TGTGCCAGCAGCGCTCAGCGTAGGGGTGGCACAGATACGCAGTATTTT